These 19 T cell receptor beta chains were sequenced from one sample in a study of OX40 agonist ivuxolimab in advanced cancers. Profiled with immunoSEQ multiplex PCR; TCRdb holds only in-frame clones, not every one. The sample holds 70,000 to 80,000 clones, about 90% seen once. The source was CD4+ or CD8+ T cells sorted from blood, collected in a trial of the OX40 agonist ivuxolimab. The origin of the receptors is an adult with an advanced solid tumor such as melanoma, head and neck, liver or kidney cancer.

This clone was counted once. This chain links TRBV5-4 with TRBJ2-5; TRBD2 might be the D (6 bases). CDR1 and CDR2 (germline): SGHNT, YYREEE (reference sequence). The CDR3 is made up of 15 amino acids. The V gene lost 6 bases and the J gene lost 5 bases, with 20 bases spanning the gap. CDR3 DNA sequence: TGTGCCAGCACCCCCTCTAGCGAGCGGGTGGAGACCCAGTACTTC. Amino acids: CASTPSSERVETQYF.

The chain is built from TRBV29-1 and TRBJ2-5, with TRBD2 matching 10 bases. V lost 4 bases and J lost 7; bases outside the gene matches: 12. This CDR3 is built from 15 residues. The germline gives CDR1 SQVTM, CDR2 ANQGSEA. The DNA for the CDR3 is TGCAGCGTTGGACGGCTAGCGGGGGACCTTGGGACCCAGTACTTC. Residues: CSVGRLAGDLGTQYF.

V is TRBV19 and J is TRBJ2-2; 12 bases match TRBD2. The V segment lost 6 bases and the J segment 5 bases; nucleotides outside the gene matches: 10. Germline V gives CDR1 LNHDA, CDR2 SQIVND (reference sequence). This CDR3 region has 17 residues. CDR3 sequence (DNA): TGTGCCAGTAGCGATTATAGACTAGCGGGAGCTACCGGGGAGCTGTTTTTT. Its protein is CASSDYRLAGATGELFF. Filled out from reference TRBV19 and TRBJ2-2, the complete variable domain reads DGGITQSPKYLFRKEGQNVTLSCEQNLNHDAMYWYRQDPGQGLRLIYYSQIVNDFQKGDIAEGYSVSREKKESFPLTVTSAQKNPTAFYLCASSDYRLAGATGELFFGEGSRLTVL.

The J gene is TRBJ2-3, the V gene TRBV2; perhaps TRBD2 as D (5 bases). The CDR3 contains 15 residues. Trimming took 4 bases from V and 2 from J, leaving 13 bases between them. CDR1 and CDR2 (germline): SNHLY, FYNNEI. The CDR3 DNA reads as TGTGCCAGCAGTGTTTCTAGCATCTCCACAGATACGCAGTATTTT. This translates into CASSVSSISTDTQYF.

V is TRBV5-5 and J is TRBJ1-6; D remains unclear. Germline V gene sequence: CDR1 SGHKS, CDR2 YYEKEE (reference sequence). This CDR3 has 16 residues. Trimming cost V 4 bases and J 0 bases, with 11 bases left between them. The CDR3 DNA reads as TGTGCCAGCAGCCAGGACGGCAACTCCTATAATTCACCCCTCCACTTT. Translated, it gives CASSQDGNSYNSPLHF.

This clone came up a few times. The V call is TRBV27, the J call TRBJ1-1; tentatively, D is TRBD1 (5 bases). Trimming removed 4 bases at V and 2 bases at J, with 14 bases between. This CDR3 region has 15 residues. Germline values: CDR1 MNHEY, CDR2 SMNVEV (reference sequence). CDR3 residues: CASSYLGGPNTEAFF. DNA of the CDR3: TGTGCCAGCAGTTATCTGGGGGGACCCAACACTGAAGCTTTCTTT.

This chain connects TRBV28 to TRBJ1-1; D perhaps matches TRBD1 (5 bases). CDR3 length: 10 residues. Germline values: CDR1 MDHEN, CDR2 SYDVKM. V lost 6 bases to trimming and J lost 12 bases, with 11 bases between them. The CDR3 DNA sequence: TGTGCCAGCAGAGAACAGGAAACTTTCTTT. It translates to CASREQETFF. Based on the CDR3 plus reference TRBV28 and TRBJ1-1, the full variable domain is DVKVTQSSRYLVKRTGEKVFLECVQDMDHENMFWYRQDPGLGLRLIYFSYDVKMKEKGDIPEGYSVSREKKERFSLILESASTNQTSMYLCASREQETFFGQGTRLTVV.

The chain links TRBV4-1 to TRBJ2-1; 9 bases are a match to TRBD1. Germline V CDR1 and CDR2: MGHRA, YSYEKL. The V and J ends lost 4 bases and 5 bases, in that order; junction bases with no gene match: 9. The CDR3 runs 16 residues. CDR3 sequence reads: CASSPAGTGRNNEQFF. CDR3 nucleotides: TGCGCCAGCAGCCCGGCCGGGACAGGGCGTAACAATGAGCAGTTCTTC.

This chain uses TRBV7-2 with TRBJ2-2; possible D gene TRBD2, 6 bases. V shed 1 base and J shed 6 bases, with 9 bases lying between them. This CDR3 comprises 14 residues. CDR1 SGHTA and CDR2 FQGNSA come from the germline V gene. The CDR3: CASSLGGDAGELFF. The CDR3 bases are TGTGCCAGCAGCTTAGGGGGGGACGCCGGGGAGCTGTTTTTT.

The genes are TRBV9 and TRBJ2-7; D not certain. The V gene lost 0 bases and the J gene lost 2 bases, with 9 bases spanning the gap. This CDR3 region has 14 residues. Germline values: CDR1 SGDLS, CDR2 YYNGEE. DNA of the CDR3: TGTGCCAGCAGCGTAGACAGCTTTACCTACGAGCAGTACTTC. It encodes CASSVDSFTYEQYF.

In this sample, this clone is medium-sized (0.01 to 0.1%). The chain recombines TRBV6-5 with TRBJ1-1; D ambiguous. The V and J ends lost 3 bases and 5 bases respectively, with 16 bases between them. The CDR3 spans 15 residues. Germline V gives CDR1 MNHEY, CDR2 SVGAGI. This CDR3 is CASSYIRGGTTEAFF. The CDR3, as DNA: TGTGCCAGCAGTTATATCCGGGGAGGAACGACTGAAGCTTTCTTT.

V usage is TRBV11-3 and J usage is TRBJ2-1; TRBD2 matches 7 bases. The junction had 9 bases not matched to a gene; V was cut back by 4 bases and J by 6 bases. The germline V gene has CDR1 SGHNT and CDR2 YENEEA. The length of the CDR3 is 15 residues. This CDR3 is CASSSGGWVGNEQFF. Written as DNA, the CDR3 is TGTGCCAGCAGCTCGGGAGGCTGGGTGGGCAATGAGCAGTTCTTC.

Here the CDR3 reads CASRGGLFGDYTF. CDR3 nucleotides: TGTGCCAGCAGGGGGGGCCTTTTCGGTGACTACACCTTC. The rearrangement uses TRBV7-2 and TRBJ1-2, with TRBD1 as a possible D gene (6 bases). Per the germline V gene, CDR1 is SGHTA and CDR2 is FQGNSA. This CDR3 is built from 13 residues. Trimming removed 6 bases at V and 10 bases at J, with 18 bases between.

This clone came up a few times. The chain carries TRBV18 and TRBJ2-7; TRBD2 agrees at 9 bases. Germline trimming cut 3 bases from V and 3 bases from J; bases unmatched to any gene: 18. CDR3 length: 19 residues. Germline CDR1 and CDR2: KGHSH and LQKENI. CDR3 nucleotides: TGTGCCAGCTCACCTAGGACTTTGGGTCTAGCGGGGTCCTACTACGAGCAGTACTTC. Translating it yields CASSPRTLGLAGSYYEQYF.

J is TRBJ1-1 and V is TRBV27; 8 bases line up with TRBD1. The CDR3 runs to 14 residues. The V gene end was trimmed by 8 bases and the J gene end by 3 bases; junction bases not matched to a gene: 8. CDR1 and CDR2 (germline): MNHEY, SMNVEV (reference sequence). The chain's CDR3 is CASGQQGGDTEAFF. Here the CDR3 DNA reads TGTGCCAGCGGACAACAGGGGGGGGACACTGAAGCTTTCTTT.

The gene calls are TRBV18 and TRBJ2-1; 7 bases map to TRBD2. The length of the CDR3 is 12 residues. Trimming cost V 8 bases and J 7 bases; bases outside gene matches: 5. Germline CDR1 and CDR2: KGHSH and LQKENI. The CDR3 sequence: CASGGSWNEQFF. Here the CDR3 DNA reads TGTGCCAGCGGCGGGAGCTGGAATGAGCAGTTCTTC.

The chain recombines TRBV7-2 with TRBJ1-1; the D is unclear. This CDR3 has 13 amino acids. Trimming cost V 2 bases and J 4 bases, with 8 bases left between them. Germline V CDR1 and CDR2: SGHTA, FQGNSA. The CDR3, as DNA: TGTGCCAGCAGCTTATACTACAGCACTGAAGCTTTCTTT. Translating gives CASSLYYSTEAFF. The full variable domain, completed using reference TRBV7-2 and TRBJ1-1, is GAGVSQSPSNKVTEKGKDVELRCDPISGHTALYWYRQSLGQGLEFLIYFQGNSAPDKSGLPSDRFSAERTGGSVSTLTIQRTQQEDSAVYLCASSLYYSTEAFFGQGTRLTVV.

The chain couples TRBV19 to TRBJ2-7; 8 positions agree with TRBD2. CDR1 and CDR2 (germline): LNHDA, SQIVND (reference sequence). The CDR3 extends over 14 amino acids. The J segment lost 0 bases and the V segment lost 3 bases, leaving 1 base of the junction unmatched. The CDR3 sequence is CASSMRGASYEQYF. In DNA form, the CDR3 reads TGTGCCAGTAGTATGCGGGGGGCCTCCTACGAGCAGTACTTC.

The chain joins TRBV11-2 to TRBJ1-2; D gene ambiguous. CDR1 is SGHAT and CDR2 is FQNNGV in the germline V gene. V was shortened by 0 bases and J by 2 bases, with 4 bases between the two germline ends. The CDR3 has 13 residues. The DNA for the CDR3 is TGTGCCAGCAGCTTAGACGGAAACTATGGCTACACCTTC. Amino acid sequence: CASSLDGNYGYTF.